The present T cell receptor beta chain was sequenced within a study of blood T cell repertoires in COVID-19. Germline values: CDR1 LNHNV, CDR2 YYDKDF (reference sequence). The V gene end was trimmed by 0 bases and the J gene end by 4 bases; junction bases not matched to a gene: 7. The CDR3 runs 17 residues. Measured with immunoSEQ multiplex PCR; TCRdb has only the in-frame clones, and not every one. The sample includes roughly 100,000 clones, 90% to 95% of them seen just once. The sequencing input was peripheral blood. V is TRBV15 and J is TRBJ2-3; 10 nucleotides match TRBD2. The TCR was taken from a human donor in a cohort sampled during active COVID-19. The CDR3 DNA reads as TGTGCCACCAGCAGAGATTGGCCTAGCGGGAGTTCAGATACGCAGTATTTT. Translated, it gives CATSRDWPSGSSDTQYF.